One sample yielded the 32 T cell receptor beta chains listed below, sequenced in a study of OX40 agonist ivuxolimab in advanced cancers. The protocol was immunoSEQ multiplex PCR, while the TCRdb copy is restricted to in-frame clones and leaves out a portion. This repertoire shows over 65,000 clones, roughly 85% found once; its top ten account for roughly 2.2%. Specimen: CD4+ or CD8+ T cells sorted from blood, collected in a trial of the OX40 agonist ivuxolimab. The receptors were sampled from an adult with an advanced solid tumor such as melanoma, head and neck, liver or kidney cancer.

The chain uses TRBV4-2 and TRBJ2-6, with 12 bases lining up with TRBD2. Germline-derived CDR1 and CDR2 are LGHNA and YNFKEQ. With V trimmed by 4 bases and J by 4 bases, 11 bases remained unmatched. This CDR3 contains 19 residues. The CDR3 nucleotides are TGTGCCAGCAGCCCATTACTAGCGGGAGGTTCAGCAGGGGCCAACGTCCTGACTTTC. Protein sequence: CASSPLLAGGSAGANVLTF.

The chain recombines TRBV28 with TRBJ1-1; perhaps TRBD1 as D (5 bases). V was cut by 3 bases and J by 0 bases, with 8 bases left in between. This CDR3 is 14 amino acids long. Germline V gene data show CDR1 as MDHEN and CDR2 as SYDVKM. Written as DNA, the CDR3 is TGTGCCAGCAGTTTTGGGGGGGTGAACACTGAAGCTTTCTTT. Amino acids: CASSFGGVNTEAFF.

This rearrangement joins TRBV7-6 to TRBJ2-3, with D uncertain. The V end lost 5 bases, the J end lost 1 base, and 4 bases lay between the germline ends. CDR1 is SGHVS, CDR2 FNYEAQ, per germline. The CDR3 runs to 12 residues. The CDR3, as DNA: TGTGCCAGCAGCCTACGCACAGATACGCAGTATTTT. This gives the protein CASSLRTDTQYF.

CDR3 bases: TGTGCCACTCGGGATGAGCGGGGGTTCAATGAGCAGTTCTTC. It codes for CATRDERGFNEQFF. The genes are TRBV6-5 and TRBJ2-1, with 8 bases lining up with TRBD2. The CDR3 has 14 amino acids. CDR1 is MNHEY, CDR2 SVGAGI, per germline. The ends lost 10 bases at V and 6 bases at J; junction bases unmatched: 11.

The V call is TRBV21-1, the J call TRBJ2-7; the table's D call TRBD1 went unverified against the DNA. TRBV21-1 is noted as a pseudogene. The CDR3 spans 18 residues. For the CDR3, the DNA is TGTGCCAGCAGCAAAAGGTGGATGGGACAACAAGGGAGTAACGAGCAGTACTTC. It encodes CASSKRWMGQQGSNEQYF.

The chain links TRBV7-3 to TRBJ2-3; no clear D. Germline lookup yields CDR1 SGHTA and CDR2 FQGTGA. V lost 1 base to trimming and J lost 1 base, with 6 bases between them. The CDR3 sequence is 14 residues long. For the CDR3, the DNA is TGTGCCAGCAGCTTAAATGGAGGCACAGATACGCAGTATTTT. Amino acid sequence: CASSLNGGTDTQYF.

The chain carries TRBV28 and TRBJ2-2; 8 nucleotides match TRBD2. Germline V gene lookup returns CDR1 MDHEN and CDR2 SYDVKM. The CDR3 extends over 18 amino acids. The V segment lost 5 bases and the J segment 4 bases; nucleotides outside the gene matches: 15. The CDR3 here is CASSRTKPGLGGTGELFF. CDR3 sequence (DNA): TGTGCCAGCAGTAGAACAAAACCGGGACTAGGCGGCACCGGGGAGCTGTTTTTT.

V usage is TRBV10-3 and J usage is TRBJ1-1; D is undetermined. Germline assignment: CDR1 ENHRY and CDR2 SYGVKD. The length of the CDR3 is 14 residues. The ends were cut back, 8 bases at V and 5 bases at J, with 18 bases in the middle. Here the CDR3 DNA reads TGTGCCATCCGAAGGGCCTCTTTGATGACTGAAGCTTTCTTT. The encoded protein is CAIRRASLMTEAFF.

The CDR3 loop reads CASSGLGLGEKLFF. The CDR3 bases are TGTGCCAGCAGTGGCTTAGGACTGGGGGAAAAACTGTTTTTT. This chain uses TRBV2 with TRBJ1-4; D is unclear. Deletions cut 4 bases from V and 8 bases from J, with 14 bases between. Germline V gene sequence: CDR1 SNHLY, CDR2 FYNNEI. There are 14 residues in the CDR3.

The chain recombines TRBV18 with TRBJ1-1; D is undetermined. V lost 8 bases to trimming and J lost 5 bases, with 15 bases between them. CDR1 and CDR2 (germline): KGHSH, LQKENI. There are 13 residues in the CDR3. This chain's CDR3 is CASLQGRRTEAFF. Here the CDR3 DNA reads TGTGCCAGCCTACAAGGGCGTAGGACTGAAGCTTTCTTT.

This chain uses TRBV19 with TRBJ2-2, with 8 nucleotides matching TRBD1. With V trimmed by 4 bases and J by 5 bases, 6 bases remained unmatched. This CDR3 region has 15 residues. Germline-derived CDR1 and CDR2 are LNHDA and SQIVND (reference sequence). CDR3: CASSTGQGWTGELFF. The CDR3 region has the DNA TGTGCCAGTAGTACCGGACAGGGCTGGACCGGGGAGCTGTTTTTT. Full variable domain (missing parts from reference TRBV19 and TRBJ2-2): DGGITQSPKYLFRKEGQNVTLSCEQNLNHDAMYWYRQDPGQGLRLIYYSQIVNDFQKGDIAEGYSVSREKKESFPLTVTSAQKNPTAFYLCASSTGQGWTGELFFGEGSRLTVL.

V gene TRBV5-1 combines with J gene TRBJ2-5; D is perhaps TRBD1 (6 bases). V was clipped by 0 bases and J by 3 bases, with 6 bases between them. The CDR3 consists of 13 residues. Germline values: CDR1 SGHRS, CDR2 YFSETQ. The CDR3 DNA is TGCGCCAGCAGCTTGGAGGGGGAAGAGACCCAGTACTTC. Amino acid sequence: CASSLEGEETQYF.

The chain recombines TRBV27 with TRBJ2-3; D is possibly TRBD2 (6 bases). The CDR3 totals 16 residues. Trimming pared 3 bases from V and 8 bases from J, leaving 21 bases between. Germline V CDR1 and CDR2: MNHEY, SMNVEV (reference sequence). CDR3 sequence: CASSFTGTPTRGTQYF. In DNA form, the CDR3 reads TGTGCCAGCAGTTTTACCGGGACTCCTACTCGCGGTACGCAGTATTTT.

The gene calls are TRBV11-3 and TRBJ1-6, with a weak D call TRBD1 (5 bases). Trimming took off 4 bases at V and 8 bases at J, with 12 bases between the two ends. The CDR3 is made up of 14 amino acids. From germline, CDR1 is SGHNT and CDR2 YENEEA. The CDR3 DNA follows: TGTGCCAGCAGCTCGACAGTTACGGATTCACCCCTCCACTTT. It specifies CASSSTVTDSPLHF.

CDR3 DNA sequence: TGTGCCAGCTCAAGCCAACTCCGGGACGGTGCCTTTGAAAAACTGTTTTTT. This gives the protein CASSSQLRDGAFEKLFF. The genes are TRBV18 and TRBJ1-4; maybe TRBD1 (5 bases). This CDR3 comprises 17 residues. Germline V lookup: CDR1 KGHSH, CDR2 LQKENI. Trimming shortened V by 5 bases and J by 7 bases, and 23 bases separated the two germline ends.

This chain joins TRBV28 and TRBJ2-2; D is unresolved. Deletions cut 7 bases from V and 4 bases from J, with 10 bases between. Per germline, CDR1 MDHEN and CDR2 SYDVKM. This CDR3 has 13 amino acids. In nucleotides, the CDR3 is TGTGCCAGCACCTTAAAGGGCACCGGGGAGCTGTTTTTT. Protein: CASTLKGTGELFF.

The V call is TRBV7-6, the J call TRBJ2-2; a weak D match, TRBD1 (5 bases). The V gene's germline CDR1 is SGHVS and CDR2 FNYEAQ. The V and J ends lost 5 bases and 6 bases respectively, with 16 bases between them. This CDR3 is built from 15 residues. In DNA form, the CDR3 reads TGTGCCAGCAGCAGTTTGGCAGGGTATGCCGGGGAGCTGTTTTTT. It is translated as CASSSLAGYAGELFF.

The chain carries TRBV10-3 and TRBJ2-7; possible D gene TRBD1, 5 bases. The germline gives CDR1 ENHRY, CDR2 SYGVKD. V was trimmed by 10 bases and J by 5 bases, leaving 18 bases between them. The CDR3 runs to 13 residues. CDR3 loop: CASRVGGPHEQYF. In DNA form, the CDR3 reads TGTGCCAGCAGGGTCGGTGGGCCACACGAGCAGTACTTC.

Details on this clone: A junction boundary mismatches the germline segment, possibly from a read error. This chain joins TRBV6-5 and TRBJ2-2; D is possibly TRBD1 (5 bases). This CDR3 is 14 amino acids long. Germline lookup yields CDR1 MNHEY and CDR2 SVGAGI. The chain's CDR3 is CASRKDSYTRELFF. The CDR3 DNA follows: TGTGCCAGCAGGAAAGACAGCTACACCCGGGAGCTGTTTTTT.

This clone was found a few times. The chain joins TRBV19 to TRBJ1-1, with a weak D call TRBD1 (6 bases). CDR1 LNHDA and CDR2 SQIVND come from the germline V gene (reference sequence). The CDR3 consists of 15 residues. Trimming removed 3 bases at V and 3 bases at J, with 14 bases between. CDR3 loop: CASSISSAGDTEAFF. CDR3 coding DNA: TGTGCCAGTAGTATTTCATCGGCAGGGGACACTGAAGCTTTCTTT.

V usage is TRBV18 and J usage is TRBJ1-4, with 8 positions matching TRBD1. Trimming at V came to 4 bases and at J to 2 bases, leaving 6 bases not matched to a gene. CDR1 and CDR2 from the germline V gene are KGHSH and LQKENI. CDR3 length: 16 amino acids. The CDR3 nucleotides are TGTGCCAGCTCACTTAGACAGGGGAGTACTAATGAAAAACTGTTTTTT. It encodes CASSLRQGSTNEKLFF.

V is TRBV19 and J is TRBJ2-2, with 7 bases identical to TRBD1. V was clipped by 3 bases and J by 4 bases; unmatched bases: 17. From germline, CDR1 is LNHDA and CDR2 SQIVND (reference sequence). This CDR3 region has 19 residues. The CDR3 DNA sequence: TGTGCCAGTAGTATGACAGGGTTGGCCCACCTGGGTGGCACCGGGGAGCTGTTTTTT. Translating it yields CASSMTGLAHLGGTGELFF. Using reference TRBV19 and TRBJ2-2 for the parts outside the CDR3, the full variable domain is DGGITQSPKYLFRKEGQNVTLSCEQNLNHDAMYWYRQDPGQGLRLIYYSQIVNDFQKGDIAEGYSVSREKKESFPLTVTSAQKNPTAFYLCASSMTGLAHLGGTGELFFGEGSRLTVL.

The genes are TRBV9 and TRBJ2-7; TRBD1 or TRBD2 may be the D gene (6 bases each). Germline V gene data show CDR1 as SGDLS and CDR2 as YYNGEE. CDR3 length equals 15 residues. Trimming stripped 3 bases from V and 3 bases from J, with 16 bases between. The CDR3 DNA reads TGTGCCAGCAGCGAAGGGGGAGGTCGTCTCTACGAGCAGTACTTC. It codes for CASSEGGGRLYEQYF.

The J gene is TRBJ1-1, the V gene TRBV5-6, with no clear D. The CDR3 spans 14 residues. From germline, CDR1 is SGHDT and CDR2 YYEEEE. V was trimmed by 1 base and J by 4 bases, leaving 11 bases between them. The CDR3 reads CASSLPVRATEAFF. The CDR3 coding sequence is TGTGCCAGCAGCTTGCCAGTGAGGGCCACTGAAGCTTTCTTT.

The chain carries TRBV28 and TRBJ2-4; maybe TRBD1 (6 bases). The CDR3 has 18 residues. The V gene's germline CDR1 is MDHEN and CDR2 SYDVKM. Between the trimmed V and J ends, which lost 2 bases and 1 base, there was a span of 18 bases. CDR3: CASSLMGRWGPAKNIQYF. CDR3 DNA sequence: TGTGCCAGCAGTTTAATGGGCCGGTGGGGGCCTGCCAAAAACATTCAGTACTTC.

V gene TRBV10-2 combines with J gene TRBJ2-5, with D uncertain. The end of the DNA aligns better with TRBJ2-7, so the J call may be wrong. The CDR3 covers 11 residues. Germline CDR1 reads WSHSY; CDR2 reads SAAADI. The CDR3 coding sequence is TGCGCCAGCAGTCCCACCTACGAGCAGTACTTC. This sequence encodes CASSPTYEQYF.

V usage is TRBV7-2 and J usage is TRBJ2-3, with 12 bases that match TRBD2. Germline loops: CDR1 SGHTA, CDR2 FQGNSA. The V gene end was trimmed by 3 bases and the J gene end by 7 bases; junction bases not matched to a gene: 5. The CDR3 runs 15 residues. The CDR3 nucleotides read TGTGCCAGCAGCTTCGGACTAGCGGGACCACATACGCAGTATTTT. Its protein product is CASSFGLAGPHTQYF.

V gene TRBV7-9 combines with J gene TRBJ2-3; D remains ambiguous. Germline-derived CDR1 and CDR2 are SEHNR and FQNEAQ (reference sequence). This CDR3 is built from 15 residues. Trimming took off 1 base at V and 2 bases at J, with 10 bases between the two ends. The CDR3 nucleotides read TGTGCCAGCAGCTTAGTATCCGCTCTCACAGATACGCAGTATTTT. This sequence encodes CASSLVSALTDTQYF.

This sequence joins TRBV18 and TRBJ2-7, with D hard to call. The germline CDR1 and CDR2 sequences are KGHSH and LQKENI. The V end was cut by 6 bases, the J end by 7 bases, with 19 bases between. CDR3 size: 14 residues. CDR3 nucleotides: TGTGCCAGCTCCCCCGAGGTGGCAGCCAAGGAGCAGTACTTC. Protein: CASSPEVAAKEQYF.

The rearrangement joins TRBV5-1 to TRBJ1-4; no definite D call. Trimming took 0 bases from V and 5 from J, leaving 5 bases between them. In germline, CDR1 is SGHRS, CDR2 YFSETQ. The CDR3 spans 13 residues. CDR3 residues: CASSLEANEKLFF. The CDR3, as DNA: TGCGCCAGCAGCTTGGAGGCAAATGAAAAACTGTTTTTT.

This chain links TRBV19 with TRBJ2-7; tentatively, D is TRBD1 (5 bases). V lost 1 base and J 5 bases, leaving 9 bases between the germline ends. This CDR3 region has 13 residues. CDR1 and CDR2 (germline): LNHDA, SQIVND (reference sequence). CDR3 residues: CASSIVAGNEQYF. The CDR3 nucleotides read TGTGCCAGTAGTATAGTGGCAGGGAACGAGCAGTACTTC.

V usage is TRBV6-5 and J usage is TRBJ2-1; D gene uncertain. The germline CDR1 and CDR2 sequences are MNHEY and SVGAGI. V lost 2 bases to trimming and J lost 7 bases, with 3 bases between them. CDR3 size: 11 residues. The CDR3 DNA is TGTGCCAGCAGTTACCAGAATGAGCAGTTCTTC. This gives the protein CASSYQNEQFF.